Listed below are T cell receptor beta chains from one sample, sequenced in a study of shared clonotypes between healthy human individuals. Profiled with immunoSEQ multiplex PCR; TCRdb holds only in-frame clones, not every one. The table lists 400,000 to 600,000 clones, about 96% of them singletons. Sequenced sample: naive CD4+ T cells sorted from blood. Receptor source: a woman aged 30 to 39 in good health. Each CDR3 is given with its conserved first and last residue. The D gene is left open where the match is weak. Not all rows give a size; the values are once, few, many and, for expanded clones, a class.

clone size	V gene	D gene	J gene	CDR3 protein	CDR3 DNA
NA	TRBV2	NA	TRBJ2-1	CASSEATIDEQFF	TGTGCCAGCAGTGAGGCTACCATTGATGAGCAGTTCTTC
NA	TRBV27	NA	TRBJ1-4	CASSYRGGHATNEKLFF	TGTGCCAGCAGCTATAGGGGGGGGCACGCAACTAATGAAAAACTGTTTTTT
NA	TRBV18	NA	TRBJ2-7	CASSTSRGEEVEQYF	TGTGCCAGCTCGACCTCTAGGGGGGAGGAGGTCGAGCAGTACTTC
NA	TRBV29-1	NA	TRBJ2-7	CSVVIPHLKREQYF	TGCAGCGTTGTTATCCCCCATTTGAAGAGGGAGCAGTACTTC
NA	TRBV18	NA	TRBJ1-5	CASSPTVNQPQHF	TGTGCCAGCTCACCAACAGTAAATCAGCCCCAGCATTTT
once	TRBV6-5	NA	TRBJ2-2	CASRETARVELFF	TGTGCCAGCAGAGAGACGGCCCGGGTGGAGCTGTTTTTT
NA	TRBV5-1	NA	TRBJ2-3	CASKLAPSTDTQYF	TGCGCCAGCAAACTCGCCCCCAGCACAGATACGCAGTATTTT
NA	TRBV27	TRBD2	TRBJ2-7	CASSLSGTSGRWEQYF	TGTGCCAGCAGTTTATCGGGGACTAGCGGGAGGTGGGAGCAGTACTTC
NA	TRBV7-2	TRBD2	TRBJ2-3	CASSPAGVLTDTQYF	TGTGCCAGCAGCCCCGCGGGAGTACTGACAGATACGCAGTATTTT
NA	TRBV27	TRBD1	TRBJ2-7	CASSSYRGRYEQYF	TGTGCCAGCAGTTCATACAGGGGGCGTTACGAGCAGTACTTC
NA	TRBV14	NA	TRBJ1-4	CASSPRPATNEKLFF	TGTGCCAGCAGCCCTCGACCTGCAACTAATGAAAAACTGTTTTTT
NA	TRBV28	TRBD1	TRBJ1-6	CASSAGTGNSPLHF	TGTGCCAGCAGTGCCGGGACAGGGAATTCACCCCTCCACTTT
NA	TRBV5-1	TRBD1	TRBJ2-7	CASSSRDRVYEQYF	TGCGCCAGCAGCTCCCGGGACAGGGTCTACGAGCAGTACTTC